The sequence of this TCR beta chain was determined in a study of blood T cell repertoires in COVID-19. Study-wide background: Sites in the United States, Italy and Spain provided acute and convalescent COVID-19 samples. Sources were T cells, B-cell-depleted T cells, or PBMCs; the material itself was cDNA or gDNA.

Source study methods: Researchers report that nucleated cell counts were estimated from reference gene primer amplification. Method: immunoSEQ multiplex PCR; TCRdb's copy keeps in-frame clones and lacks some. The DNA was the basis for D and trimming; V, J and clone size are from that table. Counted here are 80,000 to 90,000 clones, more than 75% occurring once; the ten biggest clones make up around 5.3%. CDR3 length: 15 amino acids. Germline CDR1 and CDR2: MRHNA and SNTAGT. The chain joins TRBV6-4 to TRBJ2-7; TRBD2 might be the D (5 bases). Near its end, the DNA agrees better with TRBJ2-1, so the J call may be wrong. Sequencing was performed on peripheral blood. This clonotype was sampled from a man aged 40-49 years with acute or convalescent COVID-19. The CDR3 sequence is CASSEGGFSYNEQFF. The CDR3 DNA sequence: TGTGCCAGCAGTGAGGGCGGGTTTTCCTACAATGAGCAGTTCTTC.